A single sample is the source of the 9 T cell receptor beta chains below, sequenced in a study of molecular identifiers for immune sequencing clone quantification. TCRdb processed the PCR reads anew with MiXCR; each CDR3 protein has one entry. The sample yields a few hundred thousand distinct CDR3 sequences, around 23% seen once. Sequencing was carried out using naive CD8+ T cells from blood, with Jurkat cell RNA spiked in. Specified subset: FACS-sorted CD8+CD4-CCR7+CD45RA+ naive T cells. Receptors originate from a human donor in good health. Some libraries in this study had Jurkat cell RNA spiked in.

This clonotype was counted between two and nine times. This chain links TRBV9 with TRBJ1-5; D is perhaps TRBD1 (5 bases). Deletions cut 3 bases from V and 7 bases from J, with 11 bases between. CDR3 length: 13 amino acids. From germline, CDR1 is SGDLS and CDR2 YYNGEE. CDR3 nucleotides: TGTGCCAGCAGCGGGGGGGGTGGGCAGCCCCAGCATTTT. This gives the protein CASSGGGGQPQHF. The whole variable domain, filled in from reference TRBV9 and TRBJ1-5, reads DSGVTQTPKHLITATGQRVTLRCSPRSGDLSVYWYQQSLDQGLQFLIQYYNGEERAKGNILERFSAQQFPDLHSELNLSSLELGDSALYFCASSGGGGQPQHFGDGTRLSIL.

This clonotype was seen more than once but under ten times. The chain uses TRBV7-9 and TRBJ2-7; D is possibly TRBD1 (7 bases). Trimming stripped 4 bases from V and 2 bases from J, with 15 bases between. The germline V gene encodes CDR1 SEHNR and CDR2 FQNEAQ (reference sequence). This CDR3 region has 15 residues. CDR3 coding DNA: TGTGCCAGCAGCTCGCAGGGGGGAAGGACCTACGAGCAGTACTTC. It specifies CASSSQGGRTYEQYF.

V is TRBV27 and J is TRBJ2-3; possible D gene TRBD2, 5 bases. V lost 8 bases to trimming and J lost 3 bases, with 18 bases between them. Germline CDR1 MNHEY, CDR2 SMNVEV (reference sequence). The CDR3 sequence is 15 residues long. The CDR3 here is CASSFGRDPTDTQYF. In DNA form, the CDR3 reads TGTGCCAGCTCCTTCGGACGGGATCCGACAGATACGCAGTATTTT.

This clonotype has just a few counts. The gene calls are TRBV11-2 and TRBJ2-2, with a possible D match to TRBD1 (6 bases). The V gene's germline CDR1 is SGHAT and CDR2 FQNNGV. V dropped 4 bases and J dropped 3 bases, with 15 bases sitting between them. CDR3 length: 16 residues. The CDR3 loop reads CASSSLARGYTGELFF. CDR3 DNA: TGTGCCAGCAGCTCTTTGGCGAGGGGGTACACCGGGGAGCTGTTTTTT.

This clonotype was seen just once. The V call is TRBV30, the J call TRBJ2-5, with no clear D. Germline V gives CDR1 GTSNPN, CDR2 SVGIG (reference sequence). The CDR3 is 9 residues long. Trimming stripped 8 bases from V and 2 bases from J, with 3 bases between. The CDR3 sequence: CARQETQYF. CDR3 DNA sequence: TGTGCCAGGCAAGAGACCCAGTACTTC.

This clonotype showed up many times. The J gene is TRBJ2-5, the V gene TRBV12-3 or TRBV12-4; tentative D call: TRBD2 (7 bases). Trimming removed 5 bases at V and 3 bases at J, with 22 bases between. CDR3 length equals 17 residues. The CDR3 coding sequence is TGTGCCAGCAGTCTCCCCCGGGGGGCCGGTCCCAAAGAGACCCAGTACTTC. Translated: CASSLPRGAGPKETQYF.

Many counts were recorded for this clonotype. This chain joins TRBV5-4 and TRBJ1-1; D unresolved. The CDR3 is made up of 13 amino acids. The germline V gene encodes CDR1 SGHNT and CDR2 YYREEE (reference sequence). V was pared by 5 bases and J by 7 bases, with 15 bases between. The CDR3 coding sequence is TGTGCCAGCAGGCCACGAGTAGGCCTTGAAGCTTTCTTT. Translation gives CASRPRVGLEAFF.

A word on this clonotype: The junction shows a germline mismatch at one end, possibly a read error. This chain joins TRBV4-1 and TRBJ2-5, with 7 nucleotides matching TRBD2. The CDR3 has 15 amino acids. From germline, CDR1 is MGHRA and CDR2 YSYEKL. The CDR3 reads CASSQDGTTLETLYF. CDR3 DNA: TGCGCCAGCAGCCAAGACGGGACTACATTAGAGACCCTGTACTTC.

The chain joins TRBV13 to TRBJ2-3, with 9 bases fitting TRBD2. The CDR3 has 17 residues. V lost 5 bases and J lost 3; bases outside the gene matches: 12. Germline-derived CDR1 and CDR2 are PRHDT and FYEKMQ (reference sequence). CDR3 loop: CASSILAGTSKTDTQYF. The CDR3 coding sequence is TGTGCCAGCAGCATACTCGCCGGGACTAGCAAAACAGATACGCAGTATTTT.